A single sample gave rise to the 7 T cell receptor beta chains below, sequenced in a study of shared clonotypes between healthy human individuals. Positively selected for CCR7, the CD45RO-negative cells used as naive CD8 cells excluded terminally differentiated effector memory CD45RA+ cells. Produced via immunoSEQ multiplex PCR; TCRdb's table is partial and in-frame only. This table has some 2,000,000 clones, approximately 94% appearing once. Input material: naive CD8+ T cells sorted from blood. Every receptor here comes from a man younger than 35 in good health.

A note on this clone: The sample contains more than one DNA sequence encoding this CDR3. V usage is TRBV27 and J usage is TRBJ2-7; D uncertain. V lost 4 bases, J lost 2 bases, and 6 bases lay in between. CDR3 length: 12 residues. Germline V CDR1 and CDR2: MNHEY, SMNVEV (reference sequence). CDR3 in amino acids: CASSSAPYEQYF. DNA of the CDR3: TGTGCCAGCAGTTCAGCACCCTACGAGCAGTACTTC.

The chain links TRBV28 to TRBJ1-2; 12 bases are a match to TRBD1. The CDR3 contains 17 residues. The germline gives CDR1 MDHEN, CDR2 SYDVKM. V trimming: 4 bases; J trimming: 4 bases; junction bases outside the gene matches: 10. The CDR3 region is CASSYRDRGPVFYGYTF. The CDR3 DNA reads as TGTGCCAGCAGTTACCGGGACAGGGGGCCGGTTTTCTATGGCTACACCTTC.

The chain is built from TRBV10-2 and TRBJ2-5; possible D gene TRBD2, 7 bases. Germline V gives CDR1 WSHSY, CDR2 SAAADI. CDR3 length equals 16 residues. The V end lost 3 bases, the J end lost 5 bases, and 19 bases lay between the germline ends. The CDR3: CASSEGGRALGETQYF. The CDR3 nucleotides read TGCGCCAGCAGTGAAGGGGGGAGGGCCCTCGGGGAGACCCAGTACTTC.

This sequence joins TRBV9 and TRBJ2-7; D uncertain. The CDR3 consists of 14 residues. V gave up 4 bases and J gave up 0 bases, with 11 bases separating them. Germline assignment: CDR1 SGDLS and CDR2 YYNGEE. CDR3 in amino acids: CASSPSQSSYEQYF. The CDR3 region has the DNA TGTGCCAGCAGCCCCAGCCAGAGCTCCTACGAGCAGTACTTC.

This chain connects TRBV15 to TRBJ1-5, with 10 bases fitting TRBD1. J lost 1 base, V lost 0 bases, and 9 bases had no gene match. Germline V gene sequence: CDR1 LNHNV, CDR2 YYDKDF (reference sequence). The CDR3 has 19 residues. The CDR3 loop is CATSREGDRGLRSNQPQHF. The CDR3 bases are TGTGCCACCAGCAGAGAAGGGGACAGGGGCCTACGGAGCAATCAGCCCCAGCATTTT.

On this clone itself: Distinct nucleotide sequences in the sample also encode this CDR3. The V and J genes are TRBV27 and TRBJ2-1; the match to TRBD2 covers 8 bases. CDR1 and CDR2 from the germline V gene are MNHEY and SMNVEV (reference sequence). Trimming at V came to 3 bases and at J to 7 bases, leaving 5 bases not matched to a gene. The CDR3 extends over 14 amino acids. CDR3 nucleotide sequence: TGTGCCAGCAGTTTCCGGGGGGGGGCGAATGAGCAGTTCTTC. It translates to CASSFRGGANEQFF.

The J gene is TRBJ2-7, the V gene TRBV27; TRBD1 might be the D (6 bases). Per germline, CDR1 MNHEY and CDR2 SMNVEV (reference sequence). CDR3 length: 14 residues. The V end was cut by 8 bases, the J end by 3 bases, with 17 bases between. CDR3 region: CASSWLDRRYEQYF. CDR3 DNA sequence: TGTGCCAGCTCTTGGCTGGACAGACGCTACGAGCAGTACTTC.